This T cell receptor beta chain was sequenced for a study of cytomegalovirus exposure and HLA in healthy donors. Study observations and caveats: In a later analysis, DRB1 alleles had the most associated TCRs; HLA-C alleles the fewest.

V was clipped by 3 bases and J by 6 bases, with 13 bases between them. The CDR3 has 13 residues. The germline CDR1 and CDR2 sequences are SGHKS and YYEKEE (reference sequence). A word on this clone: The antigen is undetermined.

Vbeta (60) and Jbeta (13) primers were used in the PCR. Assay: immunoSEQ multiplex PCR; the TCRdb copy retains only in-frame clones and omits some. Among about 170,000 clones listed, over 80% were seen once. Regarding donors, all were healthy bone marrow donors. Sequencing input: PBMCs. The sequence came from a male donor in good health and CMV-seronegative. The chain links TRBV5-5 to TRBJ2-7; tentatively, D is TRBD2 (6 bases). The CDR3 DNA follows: TGTGCCAGCAGCTCCCTCGGGGGTTCCGAGCAGTACTTC. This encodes CASSSLGGSEQYF.